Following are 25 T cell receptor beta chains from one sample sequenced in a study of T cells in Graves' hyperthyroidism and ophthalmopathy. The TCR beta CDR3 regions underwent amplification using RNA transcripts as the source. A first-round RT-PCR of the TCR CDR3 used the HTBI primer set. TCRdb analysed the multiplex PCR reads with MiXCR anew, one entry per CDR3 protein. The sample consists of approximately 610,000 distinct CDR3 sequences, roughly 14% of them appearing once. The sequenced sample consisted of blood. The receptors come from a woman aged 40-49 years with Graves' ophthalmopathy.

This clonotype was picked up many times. The CDR3 spells CAWEGQGATGELFF. The CDR3 DNA reads TGTGCCTGGGAGGGACAGGGGGCAACCGGGGAGCTGTTTTTT. The V and J genes are TRBV30 and TRBJ2-2, with 12 bases matching TRBD1. The V and J ends lost 5 bases and 5 bases, in that order; junction bases with no gene match: 3. Germline loops: CDR1 GTSNPN, CDR2 SVGIG (reference sequence). The CDR3 runs to 14 residues.

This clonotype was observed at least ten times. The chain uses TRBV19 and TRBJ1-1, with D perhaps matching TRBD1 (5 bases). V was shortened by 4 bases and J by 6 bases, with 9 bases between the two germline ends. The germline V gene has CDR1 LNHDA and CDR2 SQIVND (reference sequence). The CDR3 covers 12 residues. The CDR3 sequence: CASSSRVSEAFF. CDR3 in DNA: TGTGCCAGTAGTAGCAGGGTATCTGAAGCTTTCTTT.

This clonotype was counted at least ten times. This CDR3 is CASSDIPRTEAFF. As DNA, the CDR3 is TGTGCCAGCAGTGACATTCCCCGCACTGAAGCTTTCTTT. V and J are TRBV6-4 and TRBJ1-1, with D unresolved. Germline lookup yields CDR1 MRHNA and CDR2 SNTAGT. V was clipped by 2 bases and J by 4 bases, with 8 bases between them. The CDR3 runs 13 residues.

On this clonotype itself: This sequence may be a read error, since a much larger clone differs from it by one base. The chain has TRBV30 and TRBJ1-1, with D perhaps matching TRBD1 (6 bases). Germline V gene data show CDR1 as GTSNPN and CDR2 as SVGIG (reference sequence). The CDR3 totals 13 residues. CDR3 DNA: TGTGCCTGGGGTGTACCTTGGGGGCCTGAAGCTTTCTTT. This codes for CAWGVPWGPEAFF.

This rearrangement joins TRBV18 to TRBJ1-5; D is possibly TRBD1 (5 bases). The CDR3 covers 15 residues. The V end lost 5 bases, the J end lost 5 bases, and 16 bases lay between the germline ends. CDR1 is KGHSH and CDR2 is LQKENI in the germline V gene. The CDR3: CASSFSGGMYQPQHF. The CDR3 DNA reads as TGTGCCAGCTCATTTTCCGGGGGAATGTATCAGCCCCAGCATTTT.

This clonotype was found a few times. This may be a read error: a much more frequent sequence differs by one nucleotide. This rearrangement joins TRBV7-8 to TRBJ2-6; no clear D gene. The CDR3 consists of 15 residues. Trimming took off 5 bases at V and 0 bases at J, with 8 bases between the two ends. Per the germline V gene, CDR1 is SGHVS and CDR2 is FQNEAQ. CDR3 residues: CASSPDFSGANVLTF. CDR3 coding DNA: TGTGCCAGCAGCCCAGACTTCTCTGGGGCCAACGTCCTGACTTTC.

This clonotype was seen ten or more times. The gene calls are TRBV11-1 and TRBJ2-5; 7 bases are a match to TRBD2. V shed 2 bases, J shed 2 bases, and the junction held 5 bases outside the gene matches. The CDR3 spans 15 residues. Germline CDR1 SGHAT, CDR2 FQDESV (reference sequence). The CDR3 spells CASSLRLADQETQYF. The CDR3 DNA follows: TGTGCCAGCAGCTTAAGGCTAGCGGATCAAGAGACCCAGTACTTC.

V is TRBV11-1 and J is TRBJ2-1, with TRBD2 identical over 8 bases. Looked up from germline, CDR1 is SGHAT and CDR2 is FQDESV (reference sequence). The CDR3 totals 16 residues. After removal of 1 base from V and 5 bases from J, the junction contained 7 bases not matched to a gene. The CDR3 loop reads CASSLGVAGSDNEQFF. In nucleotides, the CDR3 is TGTGCCAGCAGCTTAGGGGTAGCGGGGAGTGACAATGAGCAGTTCTTC. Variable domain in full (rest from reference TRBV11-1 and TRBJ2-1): EAEVAQSPRYKITEKSQAVAFWCDPISGHATLYWYRQILGQGPELLVQFQDESVVDDSQLPKDRFSAERLKGVDSTLKIQPAELGDSAMYLCASSLGVAGSDNEQFFGPGTRLTVL.

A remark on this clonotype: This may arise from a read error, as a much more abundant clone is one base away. The CDR3 DNA follows: TGTACCAGCAGCCGCGACAGTAACAGTAAGACTTTCTTT. Translating it yields CTSSRDSNSKTFF. This chain links TRBV14 with TRBJ1-1, with D perhaps TRBD1 (5 bases). Germline CDR1 is SGHDN and CDR2 is FVKESK. The CDR3 loop spans 13 amino acids.

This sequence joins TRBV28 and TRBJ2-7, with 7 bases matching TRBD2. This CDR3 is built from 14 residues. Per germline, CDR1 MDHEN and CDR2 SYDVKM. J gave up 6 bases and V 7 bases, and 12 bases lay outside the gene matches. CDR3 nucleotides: TGTGCCAGCACCCCTGACGGGAGGCGCGGCGAGCAGTACTTC. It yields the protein CASTPDGRRGEQYF.

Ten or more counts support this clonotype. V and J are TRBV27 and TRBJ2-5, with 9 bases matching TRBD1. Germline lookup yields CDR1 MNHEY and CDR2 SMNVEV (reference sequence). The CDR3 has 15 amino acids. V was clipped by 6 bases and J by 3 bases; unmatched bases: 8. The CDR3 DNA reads TGTGCCAGCAGGTTAGGGACAGGGTCAGAAGAGACCCAGTACTTC. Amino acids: CASRLGTGSEETQYF.

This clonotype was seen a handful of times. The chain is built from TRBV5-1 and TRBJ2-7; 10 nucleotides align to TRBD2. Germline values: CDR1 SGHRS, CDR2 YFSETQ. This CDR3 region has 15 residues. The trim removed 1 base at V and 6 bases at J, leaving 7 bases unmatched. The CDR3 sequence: CASSLQPAGGGEQYF. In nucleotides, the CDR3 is TGCGCCAGCAGCTTGCAGCCAGCGGGAGGGGGCGAGCAGTACTTC.

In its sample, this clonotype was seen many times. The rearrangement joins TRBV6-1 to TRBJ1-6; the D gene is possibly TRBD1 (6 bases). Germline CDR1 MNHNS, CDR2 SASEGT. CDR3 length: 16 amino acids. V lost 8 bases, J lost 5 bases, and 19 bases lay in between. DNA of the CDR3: TGTGCCAGCCGGACCGCGAGGGGGTTCGATAATTCACCCCTCCACTTT. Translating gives CASRTARGFDNSPLHF.

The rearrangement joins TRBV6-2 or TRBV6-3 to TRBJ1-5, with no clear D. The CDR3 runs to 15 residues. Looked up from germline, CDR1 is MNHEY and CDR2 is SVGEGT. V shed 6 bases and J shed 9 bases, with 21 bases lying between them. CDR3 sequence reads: CASRPTTGPPAPQHF. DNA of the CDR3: TGTGCCAGCAGACCCACGACCGGGCCCCCAGCGCCCCAGCATTTT.

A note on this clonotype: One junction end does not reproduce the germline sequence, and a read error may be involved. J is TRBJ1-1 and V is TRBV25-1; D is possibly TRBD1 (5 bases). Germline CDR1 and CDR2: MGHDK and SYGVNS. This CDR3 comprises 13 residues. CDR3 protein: CASSLGVNTEPFF. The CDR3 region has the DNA TGTGCCAGCAGTCTGGGGGTGAACACTGAACCTTTCTTT.

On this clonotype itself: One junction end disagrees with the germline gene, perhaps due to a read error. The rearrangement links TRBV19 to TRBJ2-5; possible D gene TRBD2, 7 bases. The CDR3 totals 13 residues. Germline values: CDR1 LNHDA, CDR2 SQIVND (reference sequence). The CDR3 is CASSIGGQETQCF. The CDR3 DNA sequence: TGTGCCAGTAGTATCGGGGGGCAAGAGACCCAGTGCTTC. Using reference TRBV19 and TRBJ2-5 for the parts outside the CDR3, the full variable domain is DGGITQSPKYLFRKEGQNVTLSCEQNLNHDAMYWYRQDPGQGLRLIYYSQIVNDFQKGDIAEGYSVSREKKESFPLTVTSAQKNPTAFYLCASSIGGQETQCFGPGTRLLVL.

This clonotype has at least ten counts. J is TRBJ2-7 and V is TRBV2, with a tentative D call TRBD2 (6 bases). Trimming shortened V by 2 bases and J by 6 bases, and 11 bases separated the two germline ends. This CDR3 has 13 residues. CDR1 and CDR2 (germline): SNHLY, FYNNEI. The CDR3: CASSESLGGEQYF. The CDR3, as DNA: TGTGCCAGCAGTGAAAGTTTGGGGGGCGAGCAGTACTTC.

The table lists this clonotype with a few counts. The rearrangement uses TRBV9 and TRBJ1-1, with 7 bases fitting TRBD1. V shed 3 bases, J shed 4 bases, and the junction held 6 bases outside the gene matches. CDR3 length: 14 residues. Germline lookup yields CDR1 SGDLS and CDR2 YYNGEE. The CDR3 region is CASSALQGSTEAFF. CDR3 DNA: TGTGCCAGCAGCGCCTTACAGGGGAGCACTGAAGCTTTCTTT.

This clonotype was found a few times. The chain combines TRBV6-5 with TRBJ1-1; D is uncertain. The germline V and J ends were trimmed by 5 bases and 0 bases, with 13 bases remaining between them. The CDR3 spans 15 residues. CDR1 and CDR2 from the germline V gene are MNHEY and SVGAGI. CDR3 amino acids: CASSTRGRMNTEAFF. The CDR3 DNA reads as TGTGCCAGCAGTACTCGAGGACGGATGAACACTGAAGCTTTCTTT.

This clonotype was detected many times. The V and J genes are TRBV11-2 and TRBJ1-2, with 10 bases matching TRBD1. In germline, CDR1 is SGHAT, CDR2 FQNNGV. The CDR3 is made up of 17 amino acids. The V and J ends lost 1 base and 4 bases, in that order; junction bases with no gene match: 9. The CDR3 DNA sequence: TGTGCCAGCAGCTTAGGGATCGAGACAGGGGGCATCTATGGCTACACCTTC. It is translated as CASSLGIETGGIYGYTF.

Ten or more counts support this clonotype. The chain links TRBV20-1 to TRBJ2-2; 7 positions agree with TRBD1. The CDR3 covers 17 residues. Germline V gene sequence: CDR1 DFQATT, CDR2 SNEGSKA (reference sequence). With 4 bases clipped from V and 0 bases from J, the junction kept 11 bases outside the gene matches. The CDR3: CSATMDRTLANTGELFF. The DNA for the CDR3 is TGCAGTGCTACAATGGACAGGACCCTAGCGAACACCGGGGAGCTGTTTTTT.

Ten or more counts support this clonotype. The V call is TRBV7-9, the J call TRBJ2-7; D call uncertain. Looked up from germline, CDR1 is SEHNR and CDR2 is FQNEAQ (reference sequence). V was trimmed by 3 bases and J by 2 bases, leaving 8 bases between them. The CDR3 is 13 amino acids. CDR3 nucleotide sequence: TGTGCCAGCAGCTTTGACAAAACCTACGAGCAGTACTTC. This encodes CASSFDKTYEQYF.

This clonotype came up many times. CDR3 in DNA: TGTGCCAGCAGCTTAGAGTGGCGGGGAACGAACACCGGGGAGCTGTTTTTT. It specifies CASSLEWRGTNTGELFF. The chain combines TRBV11-2 with TRBJ2-2, with D perhaps TRBD2 (6 bases). Germline-derived CDR1 and CDR2 are SGHAT and FQNNGV. The CDR3 loop spans 17 amino acids. V dropped 0 bases and J dropped 0 bases, with 11 bases sitting between them.

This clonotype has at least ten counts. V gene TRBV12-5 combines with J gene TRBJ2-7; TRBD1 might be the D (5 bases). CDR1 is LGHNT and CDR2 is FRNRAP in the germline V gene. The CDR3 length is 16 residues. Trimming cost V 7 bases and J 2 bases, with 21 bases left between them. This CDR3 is CASAPGLPPGTYEQYF. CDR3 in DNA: TGTGCTAGTGCTCCAGGGTTGCCACCGGGCACCTACGAGCAGTACTTC.

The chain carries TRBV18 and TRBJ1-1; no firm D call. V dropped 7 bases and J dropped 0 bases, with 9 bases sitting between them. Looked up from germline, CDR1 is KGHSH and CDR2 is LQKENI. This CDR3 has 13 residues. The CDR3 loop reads CASWHSVNTEAFF. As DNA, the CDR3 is TGTGCCAGCTGGCATTCAGTGAACACTGAAGCTTTCTTT. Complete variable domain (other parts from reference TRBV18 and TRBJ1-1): NAGVMQNPRHLVRRRGQEARLRCSPMKGHSHVYWYRQLPEEGLKFMVYLQKENIIDESGMPKERFSAEFPKEGPSILRIQQVVRGDSAAYFCASWHSVNTEAFFGQGTRLTVV.